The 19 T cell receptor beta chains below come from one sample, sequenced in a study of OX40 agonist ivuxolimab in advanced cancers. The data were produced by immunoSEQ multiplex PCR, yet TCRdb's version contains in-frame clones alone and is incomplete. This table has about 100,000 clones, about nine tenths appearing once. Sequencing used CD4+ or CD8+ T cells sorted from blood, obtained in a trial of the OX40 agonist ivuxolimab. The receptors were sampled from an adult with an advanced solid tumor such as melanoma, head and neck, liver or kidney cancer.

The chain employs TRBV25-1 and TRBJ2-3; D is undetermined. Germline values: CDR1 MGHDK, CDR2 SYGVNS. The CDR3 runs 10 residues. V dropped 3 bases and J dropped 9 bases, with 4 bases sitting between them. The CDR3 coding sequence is TGTGCCAGCAGTGACTTCACGCAGTATTTT. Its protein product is CASSDFTQYF.

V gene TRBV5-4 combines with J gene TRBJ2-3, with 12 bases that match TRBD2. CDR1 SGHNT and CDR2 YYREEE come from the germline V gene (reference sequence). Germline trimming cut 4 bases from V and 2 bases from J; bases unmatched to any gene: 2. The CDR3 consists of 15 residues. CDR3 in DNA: TGTGCCAGCAGCCGACTAGCGGGAGTCACAGATACGCAGTATTTT. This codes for CASSRLAGVTDTQYF.

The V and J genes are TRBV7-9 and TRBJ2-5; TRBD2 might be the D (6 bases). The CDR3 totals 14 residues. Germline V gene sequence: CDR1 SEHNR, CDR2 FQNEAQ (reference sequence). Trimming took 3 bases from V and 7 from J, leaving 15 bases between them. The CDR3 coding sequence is TGTGCCAGCAGCTTTTCGGGAGTGGGGGTGACCCAGTACTTC. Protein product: CASSFSGVGVTQYF.

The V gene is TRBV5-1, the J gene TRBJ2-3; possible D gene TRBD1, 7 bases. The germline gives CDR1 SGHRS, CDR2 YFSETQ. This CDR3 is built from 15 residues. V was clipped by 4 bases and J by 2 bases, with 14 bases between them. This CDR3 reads CASSGGTANTDTQYF. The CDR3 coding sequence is TGCGCCAGCAGCGGGGGGACAGCTAACACAGATACGCAGTATTTT. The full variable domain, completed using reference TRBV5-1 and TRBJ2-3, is KAGVTQTPRYLIKTRGQQVTLSCSPISGHRSVSWYQQTPGQGLQFLFEYFSETQRNKGNFPGRFSGRQFSNSRSEMNVSTLELGDSALYLCASSGGTANTDTQYFGPGTRLTVL.

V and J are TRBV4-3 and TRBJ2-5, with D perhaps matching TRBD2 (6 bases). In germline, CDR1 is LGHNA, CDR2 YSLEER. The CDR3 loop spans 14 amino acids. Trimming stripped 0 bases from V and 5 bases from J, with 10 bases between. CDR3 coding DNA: TGCGCCAGCAGCCAAGACGAGGGGAGGGAGACCCAGTACTTC. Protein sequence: CASSQDEGRETQYF.

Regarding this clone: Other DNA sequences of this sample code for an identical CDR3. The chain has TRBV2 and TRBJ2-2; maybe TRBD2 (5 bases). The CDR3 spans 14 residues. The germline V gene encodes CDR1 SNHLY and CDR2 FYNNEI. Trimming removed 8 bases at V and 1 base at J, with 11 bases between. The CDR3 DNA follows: TGTGCCAGCGGGCGGGCCTTGAACACCGGGGAGCTGTTTTTT. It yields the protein CASGRALNTGELFF. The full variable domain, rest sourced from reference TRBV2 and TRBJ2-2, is EPEVTQTPSHQVTQMGQEVILRCVPISNHLYFYWYRQILGQKVEFLVSFYNNEISEKSEIFDDQFSVERPDGSNFTLKIRSTKLEDSAMYFCASGRALNTGELFFGEGSRLTVL.

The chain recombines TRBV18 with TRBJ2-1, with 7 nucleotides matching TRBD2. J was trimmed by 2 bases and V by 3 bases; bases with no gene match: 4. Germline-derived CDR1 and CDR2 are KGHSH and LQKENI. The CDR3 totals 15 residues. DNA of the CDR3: TGTGCCAGCTCACCTCGCGGGAGTACCTACAATGAGCAGTTCTTC. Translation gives CASSPRGSTYNEQFF.

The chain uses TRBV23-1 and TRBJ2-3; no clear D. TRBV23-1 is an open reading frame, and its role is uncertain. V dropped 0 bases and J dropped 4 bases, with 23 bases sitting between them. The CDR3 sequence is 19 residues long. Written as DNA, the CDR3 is TGCGCCAGCAGTCAATCCCCCCTGATGGTAAAGAAAAAGGCAGATACGCAGTATTTT. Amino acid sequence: CASSQSPLMVKKKADTQYF.

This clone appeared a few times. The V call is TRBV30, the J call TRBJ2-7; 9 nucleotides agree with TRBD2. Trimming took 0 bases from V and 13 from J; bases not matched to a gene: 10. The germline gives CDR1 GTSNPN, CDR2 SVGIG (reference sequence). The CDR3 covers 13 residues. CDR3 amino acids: CAWSVARGGGHYF. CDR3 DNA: TGTGCCTGGAGTGTTGCCCGCGGGGGGGGCCACTACTTC.

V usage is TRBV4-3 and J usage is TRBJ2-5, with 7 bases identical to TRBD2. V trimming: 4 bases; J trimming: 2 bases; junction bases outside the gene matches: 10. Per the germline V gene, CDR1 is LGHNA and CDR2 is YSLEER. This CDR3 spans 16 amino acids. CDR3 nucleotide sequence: TGCGCCAGCAGCCCAGGTGCGGGAGCCGGACAAGAGACCCAGTACTTC. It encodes CASSPGAGAGQETQYF.

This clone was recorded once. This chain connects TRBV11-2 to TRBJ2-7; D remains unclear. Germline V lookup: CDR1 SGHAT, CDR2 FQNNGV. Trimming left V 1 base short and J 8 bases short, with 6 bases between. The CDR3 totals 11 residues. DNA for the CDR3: TGTGCCAGCAGCTTAGCCCAAAAGCAGTACTTC. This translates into CASSLAQKQYF.

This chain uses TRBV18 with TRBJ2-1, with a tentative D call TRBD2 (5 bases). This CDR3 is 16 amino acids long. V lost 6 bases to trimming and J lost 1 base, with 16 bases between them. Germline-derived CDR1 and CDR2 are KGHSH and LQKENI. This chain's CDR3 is CASSSRATSSYNEQFF. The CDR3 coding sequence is TGTGCCAGCTCTTCGCGAGCCACTAGTTCCTACAATGAGCAGTTCTTC.

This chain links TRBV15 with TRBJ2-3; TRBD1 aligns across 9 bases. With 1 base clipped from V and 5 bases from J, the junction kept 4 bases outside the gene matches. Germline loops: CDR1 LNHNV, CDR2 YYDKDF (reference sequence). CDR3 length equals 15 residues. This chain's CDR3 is CATSRGTGGLDTQYF. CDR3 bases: TGTGCCACCAGCAGAGGTACAGGGGGCTTAGATACGCAGTATTTT.

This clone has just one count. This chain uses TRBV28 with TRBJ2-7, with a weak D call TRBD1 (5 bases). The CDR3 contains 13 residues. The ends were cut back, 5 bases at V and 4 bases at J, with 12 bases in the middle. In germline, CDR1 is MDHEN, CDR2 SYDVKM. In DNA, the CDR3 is TGTGCCAGCAGTCCCCCGGACAAGTACGAGCAGTACTTC. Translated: CASSPPDKYEQYF.

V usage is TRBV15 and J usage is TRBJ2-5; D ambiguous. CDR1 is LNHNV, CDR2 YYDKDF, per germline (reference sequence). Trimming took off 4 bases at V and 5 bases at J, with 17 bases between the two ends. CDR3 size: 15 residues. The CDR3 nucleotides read TGTGCCACCAGCAAAACCCCAAAGGGTGGGGAGACCCAGTACTTC. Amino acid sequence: CATSKTPKGGETQYF.

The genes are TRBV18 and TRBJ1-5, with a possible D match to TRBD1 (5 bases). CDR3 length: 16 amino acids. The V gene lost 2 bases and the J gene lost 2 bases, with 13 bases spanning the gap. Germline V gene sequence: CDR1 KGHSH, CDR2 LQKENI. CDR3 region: CASSPTQGRGNQPQHF. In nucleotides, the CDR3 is TGTGCCAGCTCACCAACTCAGGGTAGAGGCAATCAGCCCCAGCATTTT.

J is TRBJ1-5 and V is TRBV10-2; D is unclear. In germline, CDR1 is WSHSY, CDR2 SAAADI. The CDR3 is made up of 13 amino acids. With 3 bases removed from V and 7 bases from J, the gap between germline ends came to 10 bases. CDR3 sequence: CASSEGGGQPQHF. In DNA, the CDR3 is TGCGCCAGCAGTGAAGGAGGAGGGCAGCCCCAGCATTTT.

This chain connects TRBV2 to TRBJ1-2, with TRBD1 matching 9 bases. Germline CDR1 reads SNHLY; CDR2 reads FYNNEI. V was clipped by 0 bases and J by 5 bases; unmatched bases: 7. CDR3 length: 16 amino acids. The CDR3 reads CASSEAGQGERYGYTF. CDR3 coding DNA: TGTGCCAGCAGTGAAGCGGGACAGGGAGAGAGATATGGCTACACCTTC.

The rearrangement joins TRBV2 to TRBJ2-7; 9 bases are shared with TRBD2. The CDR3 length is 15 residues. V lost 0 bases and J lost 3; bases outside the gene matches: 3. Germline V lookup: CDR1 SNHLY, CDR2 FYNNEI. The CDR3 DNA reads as TGTGCCAGCAGTGAAGCGGCTAGCGGGAACTACGAGCAGTACTTC. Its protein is CASSEAASGNYEQYF.